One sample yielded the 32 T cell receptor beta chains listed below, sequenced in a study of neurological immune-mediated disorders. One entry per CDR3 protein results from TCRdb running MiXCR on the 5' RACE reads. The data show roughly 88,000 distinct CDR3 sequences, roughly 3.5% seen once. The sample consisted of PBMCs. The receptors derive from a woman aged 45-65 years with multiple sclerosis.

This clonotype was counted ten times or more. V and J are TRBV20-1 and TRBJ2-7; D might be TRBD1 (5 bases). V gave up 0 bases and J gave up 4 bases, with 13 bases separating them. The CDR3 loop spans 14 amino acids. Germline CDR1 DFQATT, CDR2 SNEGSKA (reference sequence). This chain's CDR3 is CSARDLQGGYEQYF. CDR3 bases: TGCAGTGCTAGAGATCTCCAGGGTGGGTACGAGCAGTACTTC.

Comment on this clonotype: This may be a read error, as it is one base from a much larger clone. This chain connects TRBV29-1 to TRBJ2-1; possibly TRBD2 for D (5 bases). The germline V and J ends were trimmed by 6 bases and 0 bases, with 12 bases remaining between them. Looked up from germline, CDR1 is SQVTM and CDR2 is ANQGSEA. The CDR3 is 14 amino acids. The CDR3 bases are TGCAGCGTGAACGACTACAACTCCTACAATGAGCAGTTCTTC. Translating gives CSVNDYNSYNEQFF.

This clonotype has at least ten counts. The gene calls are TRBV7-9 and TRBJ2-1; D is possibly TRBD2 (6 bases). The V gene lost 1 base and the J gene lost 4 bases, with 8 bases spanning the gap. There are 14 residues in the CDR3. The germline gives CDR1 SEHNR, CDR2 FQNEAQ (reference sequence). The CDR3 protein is CASSLDSGYNEQFF. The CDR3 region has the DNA TGTGCCAGCAGCTTAGATAGCGGTTACAATGAGCAGTTCTTC. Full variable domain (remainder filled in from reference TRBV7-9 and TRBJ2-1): DTGVSQNPRHKITKRGQNVTFRCDPISEHNRLYWYRQTLGQGPEFLTYFQNEAQLEKSRLLSDRFSAERPKGSFSTLEIQRTEQGDSAMYLCASSLDSGYNEQFFGPGTRLTVL.

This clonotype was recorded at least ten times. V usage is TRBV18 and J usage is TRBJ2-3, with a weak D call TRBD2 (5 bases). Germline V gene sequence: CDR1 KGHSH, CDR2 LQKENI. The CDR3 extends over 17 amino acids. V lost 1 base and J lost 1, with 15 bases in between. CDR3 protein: CASSPLSTGVGTDTQYF. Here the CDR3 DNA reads TGTGCCAGCTCACCACTCAGTACCGGGGTGGGCACAGATACGCAGTATTTT. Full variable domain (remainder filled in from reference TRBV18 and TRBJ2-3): NAGVMQNPRHLVRRRGQEARLRCSPMKGHSHVYWYRQLPEEGLKFMVYLQKENIIDESGMPKERFSAEFPKEGPSILRIQQVVRGDSAAYFCASSPLSTGVGTDTQYFGPGTRLTVL.

The CDR3: CASSDLGWRRSTDTQYF. The CDR3 DNA reads as TGTGCCAGCAGTGATCTTGGGTGGCGGAGAAGCACAGATACGCAGTATTTT. The genes are TRBV12-3 or TRBV12-4 and TRBJ2-3; D gene uncertain. The ends were cut back, 5 bases at V and 0 bases at J, with 18 bases in the middle. The CDR3 is 17 amino acids.

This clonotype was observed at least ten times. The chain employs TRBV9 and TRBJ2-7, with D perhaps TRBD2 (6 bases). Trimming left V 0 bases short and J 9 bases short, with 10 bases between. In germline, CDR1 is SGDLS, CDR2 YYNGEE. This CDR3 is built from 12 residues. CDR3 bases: TGTGCCAGCAGCGTAGAAGTCGGGAGGCAGTACTTC. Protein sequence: CASSVEVGRQYF. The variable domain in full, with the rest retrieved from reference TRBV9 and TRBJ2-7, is DSGVTQTPKHLITATGQRVTLRCSPRSGDLSVYWYQQSLDQGLQFLIQYYNGEERAKGNILERFSAQQFPDLHSELNLSSLELGDSALYFCASSVEVGRQYFGPGTRLTVT.

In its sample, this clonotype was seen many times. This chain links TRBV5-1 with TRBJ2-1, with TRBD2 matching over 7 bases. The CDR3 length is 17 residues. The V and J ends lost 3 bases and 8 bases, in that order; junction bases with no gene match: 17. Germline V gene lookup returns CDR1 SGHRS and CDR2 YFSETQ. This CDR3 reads CASSSLEAGPGWDEQFF. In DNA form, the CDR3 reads TGCGCCAGCAGCTCCCTCGAAGCGGGGCCTGGGTGGGATGAGCAGTTCTTC.

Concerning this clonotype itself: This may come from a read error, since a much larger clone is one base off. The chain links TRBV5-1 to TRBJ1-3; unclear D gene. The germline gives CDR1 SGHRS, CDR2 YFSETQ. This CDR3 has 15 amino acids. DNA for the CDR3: TGCGCCAGCAGCCCAGATGGAGCGTCTGGAAAAACCATATATTTT. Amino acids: CASSPDGASGKTIYF.

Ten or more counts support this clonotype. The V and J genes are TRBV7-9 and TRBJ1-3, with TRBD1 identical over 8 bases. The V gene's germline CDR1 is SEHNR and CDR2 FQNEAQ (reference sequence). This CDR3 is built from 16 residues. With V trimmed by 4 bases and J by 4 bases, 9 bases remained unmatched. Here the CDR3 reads CASSWLGTGDGNTIYF. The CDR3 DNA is TGTGCCAGCAGCTGGTTGGGGACAGGAGACGGAAACACCATATATTTT.

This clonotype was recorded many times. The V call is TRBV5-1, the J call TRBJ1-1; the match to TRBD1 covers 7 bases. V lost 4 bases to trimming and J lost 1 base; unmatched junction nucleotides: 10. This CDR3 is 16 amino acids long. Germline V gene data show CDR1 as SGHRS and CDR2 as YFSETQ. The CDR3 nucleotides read TGCGCCAGCAGCCCGGCCTACAGGGGACCGAACACTGAAGCTTTCTTT. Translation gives CASSPAYRGPNTEAFF.

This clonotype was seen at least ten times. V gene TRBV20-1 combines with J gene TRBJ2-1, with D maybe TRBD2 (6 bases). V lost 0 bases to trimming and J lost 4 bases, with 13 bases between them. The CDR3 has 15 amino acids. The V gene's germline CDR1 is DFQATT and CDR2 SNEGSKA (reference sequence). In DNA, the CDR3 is TGCAGTGCTAGAGATTTGCGGGGCGAGTACAATGAGCAGTTCTTC. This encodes CSARDLRGEYNEQFF.

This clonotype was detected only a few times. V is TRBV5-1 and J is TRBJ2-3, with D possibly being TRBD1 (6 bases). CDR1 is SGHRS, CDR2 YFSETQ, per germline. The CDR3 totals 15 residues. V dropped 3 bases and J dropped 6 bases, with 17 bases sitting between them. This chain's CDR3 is CASSSEGGAIDTQYF. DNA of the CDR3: TGCGCCAGCAGCTCGGAAGGGGGAGCAATCGATACGCAGTATTTT. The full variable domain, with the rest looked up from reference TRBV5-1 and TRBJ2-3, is KAGVTQTPRYLIKTRGQQVTLSCSPISGHRSVSWYQQTPGQGLQFLFEYFSETQRNKGNFPGRFSGRQFSNSRSEMNVSTLELGDSALYLCASSSEGGAIDTQYFGPGTRLTVL.

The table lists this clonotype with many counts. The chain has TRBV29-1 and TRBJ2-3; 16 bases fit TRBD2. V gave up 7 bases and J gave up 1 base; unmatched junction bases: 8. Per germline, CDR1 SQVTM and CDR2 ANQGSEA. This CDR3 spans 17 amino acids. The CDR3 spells CSGRGLAGGPGTDTQYF. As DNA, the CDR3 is TGCAGCGGCAGGGGACTAGCGGGGGGGCCTGGCACAGATACGCAGTATTTT.

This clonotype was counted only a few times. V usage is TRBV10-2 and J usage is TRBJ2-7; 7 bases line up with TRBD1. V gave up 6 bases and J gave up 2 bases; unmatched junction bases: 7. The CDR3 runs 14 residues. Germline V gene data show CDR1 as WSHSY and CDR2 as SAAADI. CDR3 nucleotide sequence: TGCGCCAGCAGAGACGACAGGGTGGCCTACGAGCAGTACTTC. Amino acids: CASRDDRVAYEQYF.

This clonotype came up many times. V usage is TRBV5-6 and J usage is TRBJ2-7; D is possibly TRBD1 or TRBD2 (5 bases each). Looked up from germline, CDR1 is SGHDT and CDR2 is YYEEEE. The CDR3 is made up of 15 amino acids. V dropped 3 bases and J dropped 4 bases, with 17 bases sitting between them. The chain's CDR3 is CASSWRGGSAYEQYF. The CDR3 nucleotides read TGTGCCAGCAGCTGGCGTGGGGGATCCGCGTACGAGCAGTACTTC.

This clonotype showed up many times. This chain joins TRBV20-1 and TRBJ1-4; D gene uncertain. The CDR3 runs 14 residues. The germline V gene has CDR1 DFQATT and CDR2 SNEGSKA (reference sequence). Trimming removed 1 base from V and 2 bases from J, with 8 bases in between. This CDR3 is CSARGGATNEKLFF. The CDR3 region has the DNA TGCAGTGCTAGAGGCGGAGCGACTAATGAAAAACTGTTTTTT.

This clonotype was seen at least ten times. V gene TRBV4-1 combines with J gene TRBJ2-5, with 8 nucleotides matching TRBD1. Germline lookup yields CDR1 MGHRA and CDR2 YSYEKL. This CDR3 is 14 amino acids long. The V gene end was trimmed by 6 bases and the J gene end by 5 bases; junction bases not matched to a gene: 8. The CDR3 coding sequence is TGCGCCAGCAGTTCAGGGGGCAGCGGGGAGACCCAGTACTTC. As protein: CASSSGGSGETQYF.

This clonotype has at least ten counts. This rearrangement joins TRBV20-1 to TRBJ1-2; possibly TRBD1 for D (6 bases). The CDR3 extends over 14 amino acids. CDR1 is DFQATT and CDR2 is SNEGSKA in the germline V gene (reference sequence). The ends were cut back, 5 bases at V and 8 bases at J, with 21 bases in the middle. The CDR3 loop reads CSASEGGPAEGYTF. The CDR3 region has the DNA TGCAGTGCTTCCGAGGGGGGGCCTGCTGAAGGCTACACCTTC.

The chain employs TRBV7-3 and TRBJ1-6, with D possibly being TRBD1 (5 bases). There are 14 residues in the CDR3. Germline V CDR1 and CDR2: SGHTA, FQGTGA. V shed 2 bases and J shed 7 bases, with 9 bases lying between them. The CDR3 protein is CASSLWGLNSPLHF. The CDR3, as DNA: TGTGCCAGCAGCTTATGGGGCCTCAATTCACCCCTCCACTTT.

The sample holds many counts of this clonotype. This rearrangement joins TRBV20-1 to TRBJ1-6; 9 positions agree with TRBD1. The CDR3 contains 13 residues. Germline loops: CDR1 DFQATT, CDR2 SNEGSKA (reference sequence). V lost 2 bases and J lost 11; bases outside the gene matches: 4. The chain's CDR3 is CSARRTGEAPLHF. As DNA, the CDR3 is TGCAGTGCTAGAAGGACAGGGGAGGCACCCCTCCACTTT.

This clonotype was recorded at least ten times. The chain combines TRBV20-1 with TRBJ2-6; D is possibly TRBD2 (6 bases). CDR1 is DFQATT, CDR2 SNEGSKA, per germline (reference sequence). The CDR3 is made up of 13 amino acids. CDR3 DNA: TGCGGGGGACTTCTCTCTGGGGCCAACGTCCTGACTTTC. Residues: CGGLLSGANVLTF.

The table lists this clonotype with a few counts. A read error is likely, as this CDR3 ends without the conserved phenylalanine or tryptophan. CDR3 in DNA: TGCAGTGCTTTCGGACTAGCGGGGGCCTACGAGCAGTACATC. It encodes CSAFGLAGAYEQYI. The genes are TRBV20-1 and TRBJ2-7; the match to TRBD2 covers 13 bases. V gave up 5 bases and J gave up 2 bases; unmatched junction bases: 3. Per germline, CDR1 DFQATT and CDR2 SNEGSKA (reference sequence). The CDR3 extends over 14 amino acids.

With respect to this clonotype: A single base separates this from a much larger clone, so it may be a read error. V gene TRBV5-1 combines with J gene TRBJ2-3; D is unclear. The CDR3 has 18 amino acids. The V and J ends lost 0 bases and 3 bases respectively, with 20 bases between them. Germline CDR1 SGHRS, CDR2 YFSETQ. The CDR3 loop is CASSLAILRGKGTDTQYF. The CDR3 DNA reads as TGCGCCAGCAGCTTGGCAATACTGAGAGGAAAGGGAACAGATACGCAGTATTTT.

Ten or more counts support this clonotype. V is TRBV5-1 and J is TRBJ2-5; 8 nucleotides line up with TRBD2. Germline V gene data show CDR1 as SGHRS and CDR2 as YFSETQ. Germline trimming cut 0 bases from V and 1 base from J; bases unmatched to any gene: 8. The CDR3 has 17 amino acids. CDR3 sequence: CASSLDGQRGSQETQYF. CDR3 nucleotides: TGCGCCAGCAGCTTGGACGGCCAGCGGGGGTCCCAAGAGACCCAGTACTTC.

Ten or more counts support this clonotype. In DNA form, the CDR3 reads TGCGCCAGCAGCCAGCTAGACATCTTGACCTACAATGAGCAGTTCTTC. It is translated as CASSQLDILTYNEQFF. The rearrangement uses TRBV4-1 and TRBJ2-1, with D uncertain. Germline assignment: CDR1 MGHRA and CDR2 YSYEKL. V lost 3 bases, J lost 2 bases, and 14 bases lay in between. The CDR3 runs to 16 residues.

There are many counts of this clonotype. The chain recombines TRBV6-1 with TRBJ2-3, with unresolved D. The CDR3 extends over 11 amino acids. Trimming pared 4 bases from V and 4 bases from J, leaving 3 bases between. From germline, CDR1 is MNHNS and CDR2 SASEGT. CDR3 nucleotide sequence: TGTGCCAGCAGTGCTGCAGATACGCAGTATTTT. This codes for CASSAADTQYF.

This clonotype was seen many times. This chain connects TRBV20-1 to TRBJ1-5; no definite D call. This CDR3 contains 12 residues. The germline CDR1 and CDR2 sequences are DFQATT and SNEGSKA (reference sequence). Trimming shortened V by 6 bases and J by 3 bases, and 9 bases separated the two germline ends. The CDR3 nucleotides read TGCAGTGCCGAGGGTAACAATCAGCCCCAGCATTTT. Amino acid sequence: CSAEGNNQPQHF.

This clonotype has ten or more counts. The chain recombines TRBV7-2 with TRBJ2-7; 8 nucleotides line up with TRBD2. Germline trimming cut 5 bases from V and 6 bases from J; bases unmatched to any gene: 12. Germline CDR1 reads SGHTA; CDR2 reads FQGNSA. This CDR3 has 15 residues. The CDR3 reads CASSVSGTRLSEQYF. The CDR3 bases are TGTGCCAGCAGCGTGAGTGGGACTAGACTTTCCGAGCAGTACTTC. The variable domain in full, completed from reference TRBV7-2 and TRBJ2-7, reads GAGVSQSPSNKVTEKGKDVELRCDPISGHTALYWYRQSLGQGLEFLIYFQGNSAPDKSGLPSDRFSAERTGGSVSTLTIQRTQQEDSAVYLCASSVSGTRLSEQYFGPGTRLTVT.

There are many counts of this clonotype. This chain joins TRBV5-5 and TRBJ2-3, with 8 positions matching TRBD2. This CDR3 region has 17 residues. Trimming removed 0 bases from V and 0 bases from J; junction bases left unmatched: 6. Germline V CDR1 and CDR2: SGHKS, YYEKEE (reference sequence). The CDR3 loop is CASSLVPGGGSTDTQYF. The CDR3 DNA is TGTGCCAGCAGCTTGGTGCCCGGGGGGGGTAGCACAGATACGCAGTATTTT.

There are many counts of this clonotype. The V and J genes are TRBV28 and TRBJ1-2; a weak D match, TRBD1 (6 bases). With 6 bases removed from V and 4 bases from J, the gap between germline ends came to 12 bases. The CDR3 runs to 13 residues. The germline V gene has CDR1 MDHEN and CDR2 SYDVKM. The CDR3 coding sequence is TGTGCCAGCAGAGACACAGGGTCCTATGGCTACACCTTC. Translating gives CASRDTGSYGYTF.

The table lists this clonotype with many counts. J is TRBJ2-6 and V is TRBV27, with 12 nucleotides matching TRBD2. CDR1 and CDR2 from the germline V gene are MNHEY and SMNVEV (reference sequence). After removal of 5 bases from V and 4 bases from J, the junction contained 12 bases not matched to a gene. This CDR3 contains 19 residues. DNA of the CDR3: TGTGCCAGCAGTCCGTGGCCTAGCGGGGGGGCGGAAGGGGCCAACGTCCTGACTTTC. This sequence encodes CASSPWPSGGAEGANVLTF.

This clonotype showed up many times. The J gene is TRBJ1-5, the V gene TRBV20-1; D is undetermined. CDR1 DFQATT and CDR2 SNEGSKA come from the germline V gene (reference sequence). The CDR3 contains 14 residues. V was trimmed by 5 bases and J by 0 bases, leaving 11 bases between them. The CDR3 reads CSAFELLSNQPQHF. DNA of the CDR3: TGCAGTGCTTTCGAGTTACTTAGCAATCAGCCCCAGCATTTT.